This passage covers 10 T cell receptor beta chains from one sample sequenced in a study of spatial heterogeneity in lung cancer. This sample's time point: sample taken at primary tumor resection. Notes on the study in general: One measure, the expanded intratumoral alpha and beta TCR count, tracked tumor mutation counts.

These receptors' targets are unknown. TCRdb fed the 5' RACE reads into MiXCR, producing one record per CDR3 protein. Among 2,500 or so distinct CDR3 sequences listed, approximately 1.5% were seen once. The material was lung tumor tissue, obtained at surgery. The source is a male donor with early-stage non-small cell lung cancer.

By proportion, this clonotype is medium-sized. This chain connects TRBV6-6 to TRBJ2-1; 7 bases match TRBD2. This CDR3 has 17 amino acids. Germline-derived CDR1 and CDR2 are MNHNY and SVGAGI (reference sequence). Trimming at V came to 2 bases and at J to 5 bases, leaving 12 bases not matched to a gene. The CDR3 DNA is TGTGCCAGCAGTTACGGGCCTGGGCGGGGGACCCACAATGAGCAGTTCTTC. Translation: CASSYGPGRGTHNEQFF.

This clonotype is judged medium-sized (0.01 to 0.1%). This sequence joins TRBV2 and TRBJ2-1; 10 bases match TRBD2. CDR3 length equals 14 residues. Germline trimming cut 7 bases from V and 6 bases from J; bases unmatched to any gene: 6. Per the germline V gene, CDR1 is SNHLY and CDR2 is FYNNEI. CDR3 DNA: TGTGCCAGCACAGGACTAGCGGCTGGCAATGAGCAGTTCTTC. This encodes CASTGLAAGNEQFF. The whole variable domain, filled in from reference TRBV2 and TRBJ2-1, reads EPEVTQTPSHQVTQMGQEVILRCVPISNHLYFYWYRQILGQKVEFLVSFYNNEISEKSEIFDDQFSVERPDGSNFTLKIRSTKLEDSAMYFCASTGLAAGNEQFFGPGTRLTVL.

By proportion, this clonotype is medium-sized. The V call is TRBV10-3, the J call TRBJ2-7; the D is unclear. The ends were cut back, 6 bases at V and 4 bases at J, with 13 bases in the middle. The V gene's germline CDR1 is ENHRY and CDR2 SYGVKD. The CDR3 sequence is 13 residues long. CDR3: CAIRGTQPYEQYF. The CDR3, as DNA: TGTGCCATCAGAGGCACTCAACCATACGAGCAGTACTTC.

In its sample, this clonotype was seen many times. The V gene is TRBV4-3, the J gene TRBJ1-6; a possible D gene is TRBD1 (5 bases). The V gene lost 3 bases and the J gene lost 6 bases, with 15 bases spanning the gap. The germline V gene has CDR1 LGHNA and CDR2 YSLEER. The CDR3 consists of 16 residues. CDR3 amino acids: CASSQDTPGTNSPLHF. The CDR3 DNA reads TGCGCCAGCAGCCAGGATACCCCAGGGACTAATTCACCCCTCCACTTT.

This clonotype is medium-sized (0.01 to 0.1%) by share. The V and J genes are TRBV20-1 and TRBJ2-3; 9 bases match TRBD2. The V segment lost 6 bases and the J segment 6 bases; nucleotides outside the gene matches: 13. CDR1 DFQATT and CDR2 SNEGSKA come from the germline V gene (reference sequence). The CDR3 spans 15 residues. CDR3 sequence (DNA): TGCAGTGCAGCTGGGGCAGCGGGAGGAGTTGATACGCAGTATTTT. Amino acid sequence: CSAAGAAGGVDTQYF.

This clonotype is deemed medium-sized. This sequence joins TRBV3-1 and TRBJ2-5; the D is unclear. CDR1 and CDR2 (germline): LGHDT, YNNKEL (reference sequence). The CDR3 loop spans 11 amino acids. Trimming removed 1 base from V and 4 bases from J, with 1 base in between. The CDR3 nucleotides are TGTGCCAGCAGCCAAGGAGAGACCCAGTACTTC. This codes for CASSQGETQYF.

A remark on this clonotype: This likely comes from a read error, as the CDR3 has no conserved phenylalanine or tryptophan at its end. V and J are TRBV6-1 and TRBJ2-3; D uncertain. CDR1 MNHNS and CDR2 SASEGT come from the germline V gene. This CDR3 comprises 13 residues. CDR3: CASKRGIEDKQYG. The CDR3, as DNA: TGTGCCAGCAAACGAGGAATAGAGGATAAGCAGTATGGT.

This clonotype is classed as medium-sized. V and J are TRBV4-1 and TRBJ2-2; TRBD1 matches 8 bases. The CDR3 consists of 16 residues. Germline CDR1 reads MGHRA; CDR2 reads YSYEKL. J lost 1 base, V lost 4 bases, and 5 bases had no gene match. The CDR3 bases are TGCGCCAGCAGCCTTCCCGGGACAGGGAACACCGGGGAGCTGTTTTTT. Encoded protein: CASSLPGTGNTGELFF.

By its share, this clonotype is medium-sized. The J gene is TRBJ2-5, the V gene TRBV10-1; D gene ambiguous. CDR1 is WNHNN and CDR2 is SYGVQD in the germline V gene (reference sequence). V gave up 6 bases and J gave up 7 bases, with 12 bases separating them. The CDR3 contains 12 residues. The CDR3 coding sequence is TGCGCCAGCAGCCCAGGTGGCGGGACCCAGTACTTC. It encodes CASSPGGGTQYF.

This clonotype is classed as medium-sized. The J gene is TRBJ2-5, the V gene TRBV10-3, with TRBD2 identical over 14 bases. Losses at the gene ends were 2 bases for V and 2 bases for J; bases not matched to a gene: 10. This CDR3 spans 19 amino acids. The germline CDR1 and CDR2 sequences are ENHRY and SYGVKD. CDR3 loop: CAISEEPGLAGVLQETQYF. CDR3 nucleotides: TGTGCCATCAGTGAGGAGCCGGGACTAGCGGGAGTCCTACAAGAGACCCAGTACTTC.